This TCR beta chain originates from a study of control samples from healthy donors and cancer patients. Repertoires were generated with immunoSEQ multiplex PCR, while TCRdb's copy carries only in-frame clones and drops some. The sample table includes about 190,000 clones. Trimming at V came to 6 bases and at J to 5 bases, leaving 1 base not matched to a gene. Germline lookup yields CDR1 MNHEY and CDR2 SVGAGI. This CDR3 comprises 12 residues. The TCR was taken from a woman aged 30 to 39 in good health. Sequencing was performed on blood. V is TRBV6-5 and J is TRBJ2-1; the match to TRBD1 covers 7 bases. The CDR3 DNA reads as TGTGCCAGCAGAGACAGGGACAATGAGCAGTTCTTC. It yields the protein CASRDRDNEQFF.